Presented here are 22 T cell receptor beta chains from one specimen sequenced in a study of blood T cell repertoires in COVID-19. Assay: immunoSEQ multiplex PCR; the TCRdb copy retains only in-frame clones and omits some. The sample has roughly 150,000 clones, around nine tenths seen once; the top ten hold about 9.4%. The sample taken for sequencing was peripheral blood. Receptors were obtained from a woman between 65 and 79 years old with COVID-19, enrolled during active disease.

V usage is TRBV28 and J usage is TRBJ2-7; possible D gene TRBD2, 5 bases. Germline V gene data show CDR1 as MDHEN and CDR2 as SYDVKM. V dropped 4 bases and J dropped 0 bases, with 10 bases sitting between them. The CDR3 sequence is 14 residues long. This chain's CDR3 is CASSYPGNSYEQYF. The CDR3 DNA sequence: TGTGCCAGCAGTTATCCGGGAAACTCCTACGAGCAGTACTTC.

This chain joins TRBV9 and TRBJ1-1, with 7 bases lining up with TRBD1. Germline CDR1 is SGDLS and CDR2 is YYNGEE. J was trimmed by 3 bases and V by 4 bases; bases with no gene match: 18. The CDR3 is made up of 18 amino acids. CDR3 amino acids: CASSYLLSIPTGDTEAFF. The CDR3 DNA is TGTGCCAGCAGCTACCTCTTGTCCATCCCAACAGGGGACACTGAAGCTTTCTTT.

The chain employs TRBV4-2 and TRBJ2-1, with 9 positions matching TRBD2. CDR1 and CDR2 (germline): LGHNA, YNFKEQ. The J segment lost 12 bases and the V segment lost 1 base, leaving 19 bases of the junction unmatched. The CDR3 sequence is 18 residues long. CDR3 DNA: TGTGCCAGCAGCCAAGCTGGCCGGAGCGGGGGGCGCGATGGTGGGCAGTTCTTC. Encoded protein: CASSQAGRSGGRDGGQFF.

The chain is built from TRBV3-1 (or the pseudogene TRBV3-2) and TRBJ1-6; 7 nucleotides agree with TRBD1. With V trimmed by 2 bases and J by 7 bases, 5 bases remained unmatched. CDR3 length equals 15 residues. The germline V gene encodes CDR1 LGHDT and CDR2 YNNKEL (reference sequence). The CDR3 bases are TGTGCCAGCAGCCAAAGGGACAGATGGAATTCACCCCTCCACTTT. Residues: CASSQRDRWNSPLHF.

This chain uses TRBV5-4 with TRBJ2-3; D perhaps matches TRBD2 (6 bases). Germline-derived CDR1 and CDR2 are SGHNT and YYREEE (reference sequence). The germline V and J ends were trimmed by 2 bases and 1 base, with 11 bases remaining between them. CDR3 length: 15 residues. CDR3: CASSFPGGGTDTQYF. The CDR3 region has the DNA TGTGCCAGCAGCTTTCCCGGGGGTGGCACAGATACGCAGTATTTT.

In DNA form, the CDR3 reads TGCGCCAGCAGCTACGGGCAGGGACAGGCCACTGAAGCTTTCTTT. Translation: CASSYGQGQATEAFF. The chain links TRBV5-1 to TRBJ1-1; TRBD1 agrees at 8 bases. The V gene's germline CDR1 is SGHRS and CDR2 YFSETQ. V lost 3 bases, J lost 4 bases, and 8 bases stayed unmatched. The CDR3 spans 15 residues.

CDR3 nucleotides: TGTGCCAGCAGCCAAGGGCGGGGAGATACGCAGTATTTT. This gives the protein CASSQGRGDTQYF. The chain employs TRBV3-1 (or the pseudogene TRBV3-2) and TRBJ2-3, with a possible D match to TRBD2 (6 bases). This CDR3 has 13 amino acids. Germline CDR1 LGHDT, CDR2 YNNKEL (reference sequence). V lost 1 base and J 5 bases, leaving 7 bases between the germline ends.

The chain joins TRBV20-1 to TRBJ1-5, with 7 positions matching TRBD1. Germline loops: CDR1 DFQATT, CDR2 SNEGSKA (reference sequence). The junction had 17 bases not matched to a gene; V was cut back by 3 bases and J by 6 bases. The CDR3 has 17 amino acids. The CDR3 is CSASELSHLGGLQPQHF. The CDR3 DNA is TGCAGTGCTAGTGAGCTAAGCCATTTAGGGGGCCTTCAGCCCCAGCATTTT.

The chain recombines TRBV2 with TRBJ2-5; 9 nucleotides align to TRBD2. V shed 5 bases, J shed 4 bases, and the junction held 5 bases outside the gene matches. This CDR3 region has 14 residues. Looked up from germline, CDR1 is SNHLY and CDR2 is FYNNEI. The CDR3 nucleotides read TGTGCCAGCAGTTTATCTAGCGGGGCAGAGACCCAGTACTTC. This codes for CASSLSSGAETQYF. The complete variable domain, with remaining parts taken from reference TRBV2 and TRBJ2-5, reads EPEVTQTPSHQVTQMGQEVILRCVPISNHLYFYWYRQILGQKVEFLVSFYNNEISEKSEIFDDQFSVERPDGSNFTLKIRSTKLEDSAMYFCASSLSSGAETQYFGPGTRLLVL.

This chain connects TRBV18 to TRBJ2-3; the match to TRBD1 covers 8 bases. Per germline, CDR1 KGHSH and CDR2 LQKENI. The CDR3 has 15 amino acids. V was pared by 0 bases and J by 6 bases, with 5 bases of the junction left unmatched. The CDR3 DNA reads TGTGCCAGCTCACCACCGGGACAGGCGGGTGATACGCAGTATTTT. Its translation is CASSPPGQAGDTQYF.

This chain connects TRBV3-1 (or the pseudogene TRBV3-2) to TRBJ2-3; TRBD1 might be the D (5 bases). This CDR3 contains 14 residues. Germline V gene sequence: CDR1 LGHDT, CDR2 YNNKEL (reference sequence). V was shortened by 1 base and J by 4 bases, with 9 bases between the two germline ends. The CDR3, as DNA: TGTGCCAGCAGCCAAGGGGGCTACGCAGATACGCAGTATTTT. Protein: CASSQGGYADTQYF.

This rearrangement joins TRBV7-9 to TRBJ2-5, with 7 bases identical to TRBD1. The CDR3 is 15 amino acids. V lost 5 bases, J lost 5 bases, and 11 bases stayed unmatched. Germline CDR1 and CDR2: SEHNR and FQNEAQ (reference sequence). The DNA for the CDR3 is TGTGCCAGCAGCCCGACAGGGTCCCGAGGGGAGACCCAGTACTTC. Translation gives CASSPTGSRGETQYF.

The genes are TRBV18 and TRBJ2-1; D may be TRBD1 (5 bases). The CDR3 is made up of 17 amino acids. CDR1 is KGHSH and CDR2 is LQKENI in the germline V gene. Trimming pared 4 bases from V and 0 bases from J, leaving 16 bases between. In DNA form, the CDR3 reads TGTGCCAGCTCACGCCTCGAGCAGGGTGCCTCCTACAATGAGCAGTTCTTC. Translation: CASSRLEQGASYNEQFF.

The chain recombines TRBV15 with TRBJ1-1, with TRBD1 matching over 7 bases. After removal of 3 bases from V and 1 base from J, the junction contained 5 bases not matched to a gene. CDR3 length equals 15 residues. Per germline, CDR1 LNHNV and CDR2 YYDKDF (reference sequence). CDR3 amino acids: CATSRAGTANTEAFF. The CDR3 nucleotides are TGTGCCACCAGCAGGGCCGGGACAGCGAACACTGAAGCTTTCTTT.

The chain is built from TRBV27 and TRBJ1-6; no definite D call. Per the germline V gene, CDR1 is MNHEY and CDR2 is SMNVEV (reference sequence). The CDR3 runs 13 residues. V gave up 4 bases and J gave up 9 bases, with 10 bases separating them. CDR3 sequence (DNA): TGTGCCAGCAGTTATGTTGGTAGTTCACCCCTCCACTTT. Its translation: CASSYVGSSPLHF.

This chain connects TRBV6-5 to TRBJ2-1; D might be TRBD2 (6 bases). V was shortened by 8 bases and J by 1 base, with 15 bases between the two germline ends. The CDR3 consists of 15 residues. Germline V gene sequence: CDR1 MNHEY, CDR2 SVGAGI. The CDR3 bases are TGTGCCAGCCTCCCCGGGACTGGGTCCTACAATGAGCAGTTCTTC. This sequence encodes CASLPGTGSYNEQFF.

This clone appeared once. The chain recombines TRBV28 with TRBJ1-5; tentative D call: TRBD1 (6 bases). V was pared by 1 base and J by 4 bases, with 14 bases between. Germline loops: CDR1 MDHEN, CDR2 SYDVKM. The CDR3 loop spans 16 amino acids. The CDR3 DNA is TGTGCCAGCAGTTTATATGGAGGACAGAAAAATCAGCCCCAGCATTTT. This sequence encodes CASSLYGGQKNQPQHF.

This sequence joins TRBV5-6 and TRBJ1-2, with D perhaps TRBD1 (5 bases). Germline CDR1 is SGHDT and CDR2 is YYEEEE. With 3 bases removed from V and 4 bases from J, the gap between germline ends came to 19 bases. The CDR3 sequence is 16 residues long. CDR3: CASSWGRAGPGYGYTF. CDR3 sequence (DNA): TGTGCCAGCAGCTGGGGCAGGGCTGGGCCGGGCTATGGCTACACCTTC.

The chain joins TRBV5-4 to TRBJ2-1; 7 bases are shared with TRBD2. Germline V CDR1 and CDR2: SGHNT, YYREEE (reference sequence). The CDR3 has 14 amino acids. Losses at the gene ends were 4 bases for V and 3 bases for J; bases not matched to a gene: 4. CDR3 region: CASSPQRGYNEQFF. The CDR3 DNA follows: TGTGCCAGCAGCCCACAGCGGGGCTACAATGAGCAGTTCTTC.

V gene TRBV3-1 (or the pseudogene TRBV3-2) combines with J gene TRBJ1-1; D perhaps matches TRBD1 (5 bases). This CDR3 region has 13 residues. V was pared by 4 bases and J by 3 bases, with 9 bases between. Germline V gene lookup returns CDR1 LGHDT and CDR2 YNNKEL (reference sequence). CDR3 sequence reads: CASSLTADTEAFF. In DNA form, the CDR3 reads TGTGCCAGCAGCCTGACAGCAGACACTGAAGCTTTCTTT.

This rearrangement joins TRBV23-1 to TRBJ1-2; the D gene is possibly TRBD1 (6 bases). TRBV23-1 is marked as an open reading frame, function uncertain. This CDR3 is built from 11 residues. Deletions cut 5 bases from V and 7 bases from J, with 8 bases between. The CDR3: CASSGGSGYTF. The CDR3 DNA is TGCGCCAGCAGTGGGGGCAGTGGCTACACCTTC.

CDR3 protein: CASSFLQKYEQYF. DNA for the CDR3: TGTGCCAGCAGCTTCCTACAGAAGTACGAGCAGTACTTC. This sequence joins TRBV5-6 and TRBJ2-7, with D uncertain. Deletions cut 2 bases from V and 4 bases from J, with 10 bases between. The CDR3 has 13 residues. Germline V gives CDR1 SGHDT, CDR2 YYEEEE.